The source of this T cell receptor (beta chain) is a study of blood T cell repertoires in COVID-19. At the level of the study: Material from acute and convalescent COVID-19 was sourced from the United States, Italy and Spain. PBMCs, B-cell-depleted T cells, or T cells provided the cDNA or gDNA that made up the material.

Sequencing was performed with immunoSEQ multiplex PCR; in TCRdb, only in-frame clones are kept and a portion is missing. Here the sample spans around 70,000 clones, more than 75% being singletons. Trimming took 2 bases from V and 8 from J, leaving 9 bases between them. The CDR3 has 12 residues. Germline V gene data show CDR1 as GTSNPN and CDR2 as SVGIG (reference sequence). Sequencing input: peripheral blood. The V gene is TRBV30, the J gene TRBJ1-4; D possibly corresponds to TRBD1 (5 bases). The clonotype comes from a human donor in a cohort sampled during active COVID-19. This CDR3 reads CAWSQEGEKLFF. CDR3 coding DNA: TGTGCCTGGAGTCAGGAGGGGGAAAAACTGTTTTTT.